A single sample gave rise to the 27 T cell receptor beta chains below, sequenced in a study of molecular identifiers for immune sequencing clone quantification. TCRdb analysed the PCR reads with MiXCR anew, one entry per CDR3 protein. The sample has about 640,000 distinct CDR3 sequences; 15% to 20% are singletons. The sequenced material came from naive CD8+ T cells from blood, with Jurkat cell RNA spiked in. The subset is: FACS-sorted CD8+CD4-CCR7+CD45RA+ naive T cells. The receptors come from a human donor in good health. Some libraries in this study had Jurkat cell RNA spiked in.

This clonotype has ten or more counts. The chain links TRBV5-8 to TRBJ2-5; 11 nucleotides match TRBD2. V lost 3 bases to trimming and J lost 7 bases; unmatched junction nucleotides: 8. Germline V CDR1 and CDR2: SGHTS, YDEGEE. The CDR3 totals 15 residues. The DNA of the CDR3 is TGTGCCAGCAGCTCGGGTACTAGCGGGAGTGTGACCCAGTACTTC. This gives the protein CASSSGTSGSVTQYF.

In its sample, this clonotype was seen once. A single base separates this from a much larger clone, so it may be a read error. The chain carries TRBV30 and TRBJ1-1; D not certain. CDR1 GTSNPN and CDR2 SVGIG come from the germline V gene (reference sequence). The germline V and J ends were trimmed by 2 bases and 6 bases, with 13 bases remaining between them. This CDR3 has 13 amino acids. CDR3 region: CAWSPDRHAEAFF. As DNA, the CDR3 is TGTGCCTGGAGTCCGGACCGGCACGCTGAAGCTTTCTTT.

This clonotype was observed at least ten times. This chain links TRBV19 with TRBJ1-1; D remains ambiguous. CDR1 LNHDA and CDR2 SQIVND come from the germline V gene (reference sequence). Trimming took 6 bases from V and 6 from J, leaving 8 bases between them. The CDR3 has 11 amino acids. CDR3 protein: CASRGGSEAFF. The CDR3 nucleotides are TGTGCCAGTAGAGGTGGGTCTGAAGCTTTCTTT.

To note about this clonotype: A much larger clone is a single base away; this may be a read error. The genes are TRBV12-3 or TRBV12-4 and TRBJ2-1; TRBD2 is a possible D gene (6 bases). This CDR3 has 14 residues. Trimming cost V 5 bases and J 0 bases, with 8 bases left between them. CDR3 in DNA: TGTGCCAGCAGTACGGACTACTCCTACAATGAGCAGTTCTTC. It encodes CASSTDYSYNEQFF.

This clonotype was seen repeatedly, ten times or more. The V and J genes are TRBV12-3 or TRBV12-4 and TRBJ1-5; possibly TRBD1 for D (5 bases). Trimming pared 6 bases from V and 3 bases from J, leaving 18 bases between. This CDR3 has 16 amino acids. In DNA, the CDR3 is TGTGCCAGCAGGCCGGGACCTCCGTCGGCCAATCAGCCCCAGCATTTT. This gives the protein CASRPGPPSANQPQHF.

The gene calls are TRBV6-5 and TRBJ2-7; 10 nucleotides align to TRBD2. Per germline, CDR1 MNHEY and CDR2 SVGAGI. V shed 4 bases, J shed 7 bases, and the junction held 16 bases outside the gene matches. The CDR3 runs to 17 residues. The CDR3 coding sequence is TGTGCCAGCAGTTCAACGATTGGGAGCGGGAGGGCCAATGAGCAGTACTTC. Its protein product is CASSSTIGSGRANEQYF.

This clonotype has more than one count but fewer than ten. V usage is TRBV7-3 and J usage is TRBJ2-2; tentatively, D is TRBD1 (6 bases). The V end lost 2 bases, the J end lost 3 bases, and 16 bases lay between the germline ends. The germline V gene encodes CDR1 SGHTA and CDR2 FQGTGA. The CDR3 length is 17 residues. The CDR3 bases are TGTGCCAGCAGCTTATTCGCCCTAGCAGGGGACACCGGGGAGCTGTTTTTT. Protein product: CASSLFALAGDTGELFF.

This clonotype was observed many times. The V gene is TRBV6-2 or TRBV6-3, the J gene TRBJ2-7, with unresolved D. Trimming removed 2 bases at V and 6 bases at J, with 8 bases between. The CDR3 extends over 12 amino acids. Germline CDR1 MNHEY, CDR2 SVGEGT. This CDR3 is CASSYSPGEQYF. The CDR3 DNA follows: TGTGCCAGCAGTTACAGCCCCGGCGAGCAGTACTTC.

At least ten counts were recorded for this clonotype. The chain uses TRBV20-1 and TRBJ2-7; no clear D gene. The CDR3 runs to 14 residues. V lost 6 bases and J lost 2, with 17 bases in between. Per germline, CDR1 DFQATT and CDR2 SNEGSKA (reference sequence). This CDR3 reads CSAPQTWPPYEQYF. The CDR3 coding sequence is TGCAGTGCGCCCCAAACTTGGCCCCCCTACGAGCAGTACTTC.

This clonotype was seen more than once but under ten times. The V gene is TRBV30, the J gene TRBJ1-1, with D possibly being TRBD1 (5 bases). Germline assignment: CDR1 GTSNPN and CDR2 SVGIG (reference sequence). Trimming took off 3 bases at V and 5 bases at J, with 7 bases between the two ends. The CDR3 has 11 amino acids. This CDR3 is CAWSWGTEAFF. Here the CDR3 DNA reads TGTGCCTGGAGCTGGGGGACTGAAGCTTTCTTT.

This clonotype was recorded once. The gene calls are TRBV7-9 and TRBJ1-5; D remains ambiguous. The length of the CDR3 is 12 residues. V was clipped by 3 bases and J by 5 bases, with 5 bases between them. Germline V gene lookup returns CDR1 SEHNR and CDR2 FQNEAQ (reference sequence). The CDR3 sequence: CASSFIDQPQHF. The CDR3 coding sequence is TGTGCCAGCAGCTTTATAGATCAGCCCCAGCATTTT.

This clonotype was detected only a few times. Just one base apart from a much larger clone, this may be a read error. The V and J genes are TRBV27 and TRBJ2-3; D call uncertain. The V gene's germline CDR1 is MNHEY and CDR2 SMNVEV (reference sequence). The CDR3 sequence is 14 residues long. Here the CDR3 reads CASRELIRTDTQCF. Written as DNA, the CDR3 is TGTGCCAGCAGAGAACTCATCCGCACAGATACGCAGTGTTTT.

About this clonotype: An end of the junction differs from the germline gene, which may be a read error. The rearrangement joins TRBV7-9 to TRBJ2-1; TRBD2 matches 11 bases. CDR3 length: 16 residues. Germline V CDR1 and CDR2: SEHNR, FQNEAQ (reference sequence). The CDR3 spells CASSLGLAGMYNKQFF. DNA for the CDR3: TGTGCCAGCAGCTTAGGACTAGCGGGGATGTACAATAAGCAGTTCTTC.

This clonotype was counted many times. The chain combines TRBV20-1 with TRBJ1-5; 7 positions match TRBD1. The germline V gene encodes CDR1 DFQATT and CDR2 SNEGSKA (reference sequence). The J segment lost 2 bases and the V segment lost 5 bases, leaving 6 bases of the junction unmatched. The CDR3 extends over 14 amino acids. The CDR3 DNA reads TGCAGTGCTCCGCGACAGGGAGGCAATCAGCCCCAGCATTTT. Its protein product is CSAPRQGGNQPQHF.

This clonotype was detected many times. The rearrangement links TRBV7-9 to TRBJ2-7, with TRBD2 matching 8 bases. The CDR3 covers 14 residues. Germline V gives CDR1 SEHNR, CDR2 FQNEAQ (reference sequence). V dropped 5 bases and J dropped 6; count of bases not matched to a gene: 9. The chain's CDR3 is CASSATSAFAEQYF. The CDR3 coding sequence is TGTGCCAGCAGCGCGACTAGCGCTTTCGCCGAGCAGTACTTC.

A remark on this clonotype: A much larger clone differs by one base, so this may be a read error. The V call is TRBV4-3, the J call TRBJ2-7, with TRBD2 matching 12 bases. This CDR3 has 15 amino acids. CDR1 and CDR2 (germline): LGHNA, YSLEER. The CDR3 loop reads CASSHGLAGNYGQYF. The DNA of the CDR3 is TGCGCCAGCAGCCACGGACTAGCGGGGAACTACGGGCAGTACTTC.

A word on this clonotype: A single base separates this from a much larger clone, so it may be a read error. The chain uses TRBV5-3 and TRBJ1-2, with 11 bases identical to TRBD1. TRBV5-3 is given ORF status, its function remaining uncertain. The CDR3 has 16 amino acids. CDR3 nucleotide sequence: TGTGCCAGCAGCTTGGAGCTCGGGACAGGGGGGGATGGCTACACCTTC. It codes for CASSLELGTGGDGYTF.

A few counts support this clonotype. The rearrangement uses TRBV12-5 and TRBJ2-7, with D perhaps being TRBD1 or TRBD2 (5 bases each). This CDR3 has 13 residues. Germline V gene data show CDR1 as LGHNT and CDR2 as FRNRAP. V was pared by 6 bases and J by 2 bases, with 11 bases between. This CDR3 reads CASGRDGTYEQYF. In DNA form, the CDR3 reads TGTGCTAGTGGCCGGGACGGCACCTACGAGCAGTACTTC. Filled out from reference TRBV12-5 and TRBJ2-7, the complete variable domain reads DARVTQTPRHKVTEMGQEVTMRCQPILGHNTVFWYRQTMMQGLELLAYFRNRAPLDDSGMPKDRFSAEMPDATLATLKIQPSEPRDSAVYFCASGRDGTYEQYFGPGTRLTVT.

This clonotype was recorded many times. The chain joins TRBV28 to TRBJ1-4, with D uncertain. Germline CDR1 reads MDHEN; CDR2 reads SYDVKM. V lost 9 bases and J 5 bases, leaving 19 bases between the germline ends. There are 15 residues in the CDR3. Here the CDR3 reads CASKPQVSGNEKLFF. In DNA, the CDR3 is TGTGCCAGTAAGCCCCAGGTTTCGGGGAATGAAAAACTGTTTTTT.

A remark on this clonotype: A read error is possible here, since a much larger clone lies one base away. J is TRBJ2-5 and V is TRBV19; 14 bases are a match to TRBD2. Trimming removed 9 bases from V and 3 bases from J; junction bases left unmatched: 6. CDR3 length: 15 residues. Germline lookup yields CDR1 LNHDA and CDR2 SQIVND (reference sequence). The CDR3 sequence is CARTPTSGGEETQYF. The CDR3 DNA reads as TGTGCCAGGACTCCGACTAGCGGGGGGGAAGAGACCCAGTACTTC.

This clonotype was detected ten times or more. The rearrangement joins TRBV9 to TRBJ2-3, with a weak D call TRBD2 (5 bases). Germline V gives CDR1 SGDLS, CDR2 YYNGEE. V lost 0 bases, J lost 2 bases, and 13 bases lay in between. The CDR3 has 16 residues. Written as DNA, the CDR3 is TGTGCCAGCAGCGTAGCTACGGAGGCTAACACAGATACGCAGTATTTT. Its translation is CASSVATEANTDTQYF.

The chain combines TRBV7-2 with TRBJ2-5; TRBD2 matches 12 bases. The CDR3 totals 16 residues. V was pared by 1 base and J by 9 bases, with 9 bases of the junction left unmatched. Germline V gene data show CDR1 as SGHTA and CDR2 as FQGNSA. CDR3 nucleotides: TGTGCCAGCAGCTTAGGACTAGCGGGGGTAGGGGAGTCCCAGTACTTC. Its translation is CASSLGLAGVGESQYF. The whole variable domain, remainder taken from reference TRBV7-2 and TRBJ2-5, is GAGVSQSPSNKVTEKGKDVELRCDPISGHTALYWYRQSLGQGLEFLIYFQGNSAPDKSGLPSDRFSAERTGGSVSTLTIQRTQQEDSAVYLCASSLGLAGVGESQYFGPGTRLLVL.

This clonotype showed up many times. The chain recombines TRBV12-3 or TRBV12-4 with TRBJ1-1, with TRBD1 identical over 8 bases. The CDR3 totals 15 residues. V gave up 6 bases and J gave up 2 bases; unmatched junction bases: 8. CDR3 in amino acids: CASSPRQGINTEAFF. Written as DNA, the CDR3 is TGTGCCAGCAGCCCTAGACAGGGGATAAACACTGAAGCTTTCTTT.

On this clonotype: A much larger clone is a single base away; this may be a read error. The chain links TRBV27 to TRBJ2-6, with TRBD1 as a possible D gene (5 bases). CDR3 size: 17 residues. Per germline, CDR1 MNHEY and CDR2 SMNVEV (reference sequence). V lost 2 bases, J lost 1 base, and 12 bases lay in between. The CDR3 spells CASSLAGPGSGANVLTF. CDR3 nucleotide sequence: TGTGCCAGCAGTTTAGCAGGTCCAGGGTCTGGGGCCAACGTCCTGACTTTC.

This clonotype was seen at least ten times. The chain combines TRBV27 with TRBJ2-7; D might be TRBD2 (6 bases). Germline lookup yields CDR1 MNHEY and CDR2 SMNVEV (reference sequence). V was trimmed by 4 bases and J by 2 bases, leaving 18 bases between them. The CDR3 covers 16 residues. Here the CDR3 reads CASSSTWTNVAYEQYF. CDR3 DNA: TGTGCCAGCAGTTCAACTTGGACTAACGTAGCCTACGAGCAGTACTTC.

The chain recombines TRBV6-4 with TRBJ2-1, with 9 bases matching TRBD1. The V segment lost 6 bases and the J segment 5 bases; nucleotides outside the gene matches: 8. CDR1 and CDR2 (germline): MRHNA, SNTAGT. This CDR3 region has 15 residues. In nucleotides, the CDR3 is TGTGCCAGCAGAGTCCGACAGGGGGGCGACAATGAGCAGTTCTTC. Translation gives CASRVRQGGDNEQFF.

The sample holds many counts of this clonotype. J is TRBJ2-3 and V is TRBV7-2, with 16 nucleotides matching TRBD2. There are 21 residues in the CDR3. The junction had 14 bases not matched to a gene; V was cut back by 2 bases and J by 3 bases. Germline V CDR1 and CDR2: SGHTA, FQGNSA. CDR3 amino acids: CASSLLYGTSGGGAWTDTQYF. The DNA for the CDR3 is TGTGCCAGCAGCTTATTGTACGGGACTAGCGGGGGGGGGGCTTGGACAGATACGCAGTATTTT.